This T cell receptor (beta chain) stems from a study of T-cell reconstitution after alpha-beta-depleted transplantation in children. General study points: Surviving recipient T cells and thymic progenitors underlay high day-60 TCRbeta diversity in some patients. Diversity and T-cell counts at one year after transplant derived mostly from new T cells.

Researchers prepared the TCRbeta library using unique molecular identifiers, the study reports. TCRdb re-derived calls from the PCR reads in MiXCR, one entry per CDR3 protein. The table records approximately 300,000 distinct CDR3 sequences, 9.5% to 13% of them present only once. This clonotype was seen at least ten times. Antigen unknown. CDR3 size: 13 residues. Germline CDR1 reads SGDLS; CDR2 reads YYNGEE. Trimming took off 2 bases at V and 4 bases at J, with 9 bases between the two ends. This clonotype was obtained from a boy less than two years old with acute myeloid leukemia, due to receive a stem cell transplant. The chain employs TRBV9 and TRBJ1-1, with D perhaps TRBD1 (5 bases). Sequences were derived from PBMCs, sampled before TCRalphabeta/CD19-depleted stem cell transplant. This CDR3 reads CASSVGDATEAFF. The DNA for the CDR3 is TGTGCCAGCAGCGTCGGGGACGCCACTGAAGCTTTCTTT.